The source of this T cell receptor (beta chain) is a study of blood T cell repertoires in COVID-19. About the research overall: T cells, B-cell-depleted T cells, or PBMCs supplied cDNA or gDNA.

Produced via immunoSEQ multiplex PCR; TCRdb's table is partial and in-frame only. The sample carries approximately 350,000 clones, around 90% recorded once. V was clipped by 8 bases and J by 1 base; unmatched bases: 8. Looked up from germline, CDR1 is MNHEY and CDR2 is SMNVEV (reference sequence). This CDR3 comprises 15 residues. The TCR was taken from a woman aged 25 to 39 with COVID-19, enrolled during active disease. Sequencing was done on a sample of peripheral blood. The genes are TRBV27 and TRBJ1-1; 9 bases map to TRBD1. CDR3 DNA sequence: TGTGCCAGCCGCCAAGGGACAGGGAGGAACACTGAAGCTTTCTTT. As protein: CASRQGTGRNTEAFF.